The clone carrying this TCR beta chain was counted once. What it recognizes is unknown. V shed 2 bases and J shed 1 base, with 3 bases lying between them. The CDR3 consists of 13 residues. Germline V gives CDR1 KGHSH, CDR2 LQKENI. As for time point: 2014-2015 season, 7 days after vaccination. Before and after seasonal inactivated influenza vaccination, adults gave blood for sorting CD4 subsets for sequencing. Between about 35 and 110 mL of blood was drawn per time point. This sample was taken from a study of follicular helper T cells after annual influenza vaccination. The table came from immunoSEQ multiplex PCR; TCRdb's copy has only in-frame clones and leaves some out. The sample lists about 9,000 clones, 70% to 90% seen once, with 3% to 4.5% in the top ten. Overall study findings and caveats: Successive annual vaccinations recalled a recurrent oligoclonal ICOS+CD38+ cTfh response with influenza-specific clonotypes. ICOS+CD38+ cTfh clonality change tracked circulating plasmablast frequency change.

This specimen was CXCR5+ CD38- circulating T follicular helper cells from blood, taken 7 days after influenza vaccination. Subset meaning: circulating Tfh, non-naive CD4+CXCR5+PD-1+ (ICOS+CD38+ or ICOS-CD38-). The gene calls are TRBV18 and TRBJ1-5; D call uncertain. The TCR was taken from an adult who received the influenza vaccine. In DNA, the CDR3 is TGTGCCAGCTCACCAGGGAGCAATCAGCCCCAGCATTTT. This codes for CASSPGSNQPQHF. The complete variable domain, with remaining parts taken from reference TRBV18 and TRBJ1-5, reads NAGVMQNPRHLVRRRGQEARLRCSPMKGHSHVYWYRQLPEEGLKFMVYLQKENIIDESGMPKERFSAEFPKEGPSILRIQQVVRGDSAAYFCASSPGSNQPQHFGDGTRLSIL.